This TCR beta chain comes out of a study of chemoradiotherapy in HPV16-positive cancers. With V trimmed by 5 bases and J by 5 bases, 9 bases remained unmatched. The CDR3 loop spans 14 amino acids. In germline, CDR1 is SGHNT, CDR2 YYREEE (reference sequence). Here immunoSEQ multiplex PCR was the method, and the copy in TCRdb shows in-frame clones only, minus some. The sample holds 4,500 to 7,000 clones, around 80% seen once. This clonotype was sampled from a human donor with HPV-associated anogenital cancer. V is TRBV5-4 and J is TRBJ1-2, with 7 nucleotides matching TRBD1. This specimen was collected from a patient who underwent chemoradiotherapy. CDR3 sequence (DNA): TGTGCCAGCAGTTTAACCGGGACAGCGTATGGCTACACCTTC. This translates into CASSLTGTAYGYTF.